A single sample is the source of the 3 T cell receptor beta chains below, sequenced in a study of radiation and T cells in renal cell carcinoma. As to time point: blood 4 weeks post-SBRT, at nephrectomy. Treatment in this sample: 15 Gy SBRT to primary tumor, nephrectomy 4 weeks later. TCRdb's copy holds only in-frame clones and misses some; the assay was immunoSEQ multiplex PCR. The sample lists 150,000 or so clones; roughly nine tenths were seen once. The source material was blood, sampled from a patient whose treatment included radiotherapy and nephrectomy. These receptors were collected from a woman in her fifties or sixties with renal cell carcinoma.

The CDR3 DNA is TGTGCTACCGGACCCACCCCCTACGAGCAGTACTTC. This codes for CATGPTPYEQYF. The chain combines TRBV2 with TRBJ2-7; D is undetermined. Germline loops: CDR1 SNHLY, CDR2 FYNNEI. The CDR3 runs 12 residues.

The chain employs TRBV7-3 and TRBJ2-2, with 8 bases matching TRBD2. Germline loops: CDR1 SGHTA, CDR2 FQGTGA. V dropped 3 bases and J dropped 7; count of bases not matched to a gene: 10. The CDR3 sequence is 16 residues long. CDR3 nucleotides: TGTGCCAGCAGCTTTGCGGGGGGAGAAATGTTCGGGGAGCTGTTTTTT. Protein product: CASSFAGGEMFGELFF. The full variable domain, with the rest looked up from reference TRBV7-3 and TRBJ2-2, is GAGVSQTPSNKVTEKGKYVELRCDPISGHTALYWYRQSLGQGPEFLIYFQGTGAADDSGLPNDRFFAVRPEGSVSTLKIQRTERGDSAVYLCASSFAGGEMFGELFFGEGSRLTVL.

The chain has TRBV5-1 and TRBJ2-1; 7 bases are shared with TRBD2. Germline CDR1 reads SGHRS; CDR2 reads YFSETQ. The CDR3 runs 15 residues. Trimming removed 1 base from V and 3 bases from J; junction bases left unmatched: 4. The CDR3 here is CASSLRRGVYNEQFF. The CDR3 DNA reads TGCGCCAGCAGCTTGAGACGGGGGGTCTACAATGAGCAGTTCTTC.